The entry that follows covers one T cell receptor beta chain sequence. Its antigen is currently unknown. The CDR3 loop spans 13 amino acids. The V and J ends lost 4 bases and 9 bases respectively, with 13 bases between them. Three rounds of nested PCR, following a modified ARM-PCR protocol, produced the TCRbeta library. TCRdb reprocessed the multiplex PCR reads via MiXCR and lists one record per CDR3 protein. The table shows approximately 79,000 distinct CDR3 sequences, with about three fifths occurring only once. This sample stems from a study of tumor and adjacent non-tumor tissue in lung cancer. Study-level points and caveats: TCR diversity was significantly greater in tumor than normal lung tissue.

RNA was extracted from bulk tissue without any cell sorting. The sequenced sample was lung tumor tissue. The sequence was obtained from a man in his 70s with non-small cell lung cancer. The chain joins TRBV12-3 or TRBV12-4 to TRBJ2-1; D assignment may be TRBD1 or TRBD2 (5 bases each). DNA of the CDR3: TGTGCCAGCAGTTCCATAGGGGCGGGTGAGCAGTTCTTC. Its protein product is CASSSIGAGEQFF.